Here is one T cell receptor beta chain with its context. This receptor's antigen is unknown. There are no base qualities to consult, and no much larger clone falls within one base. Preparation of the library involved 5' RACE. Sequencing used an Illumina HiSeq 2500. A second PCR of about 6 to 12 cycles was run with a J-beta primer mix and a sample-barcoded 5' primer. A template-switch 5' adaptor carrying 12 random nucleotides introduced a unique molecular identifier onto each TCR beta cDNA molecule. At least 3 million CDR3-containing paired-end reads were obtained from each sample. First-strand cDNA synthesis was performed from all RNA using the Mint cDNA synthesis kit, with priming by a TRBC-specific oligonucleotide. After uracil-DNA glycosylase treatment, a first 18-cycle PCR used universal primers M1SS and BC2_uni_R on all cDNA. The authors' analysis ran thus. For normalization, 1 million high-quality reads, each with a distinct molecular identifier, were randomly selected from each sample. Reads with shared molecular identifiers were discarded instead of being binned into consensus sequences. CDR3 identification, clonotype clustering and error correction used MiTCR with a Q25 quality threshold and the strictest error-elimination algorithm. A nonparametric unseen species model with Euler transformation was used to estimate a lower bound on total TCR beta diversity. TCRdb ran its own pipeline on the public reads, namely fastp trimming at Q25 and MiXCR clone calling, and kept in-frame beta chains. One record per CDR3 amino acid sequence lists the most common genes and DNA. None of the V and J calls come from the authors' own analysis; TCRdb made them. The sample includes over 1,300,000 distinct CDR3 sequences, with roughly 60% observed a single time. 6.7% of the sample is in the top ten clones.

Its CDR3 holds 16 amino acids, cysteine through phenylalanine. Kept here is only the CDR3 DNA, which spans 48 bases and is read in frame from base 1. For this chain, trimming is 1 base at the V end and 0 bases at the J end, and the number of junction bases without a gene match is 3. The germline V gene supplies CDR1 KGHSH and CDR2 LQKENI. The data are from a study of blood T cells in healthy people across ages (dated by TCRdb to about 2015). Regarding the complete study: In model experiments, template switching captured about one uniquely barcoded TCR beta cDNA molecule for every two T cells. Donors of different ages were randomly distributed across sequencing lanes to avoid experimental bias. Four age groups were formed from the donors: young (average 16 years), middle-aged (roughly 38), aged (more than 55) and long-lived (more than 75). For two donors (one aged 18 to 30 and one aged 80 or older), the study analyzed two additional independent replicas of 1 million unique cDNA reads from the same blood draw. The study measured age-related changes in TCR beta repertoire diversity using deep sequencing normalized with unique cDNA molecular identifiers. What the authors observed across the whole study: Observed TCR beta diversity per million T cells fell roughly linearly with age, and a significant reduction was already apparent by age about 43. A strong correlation was found between observed TCR beta diversity and the percentage of naive T cells measured by flow cytometry. Bulk unsorted PBMC profiling prevented conclusive comparison of naive and antigen-experienced compartments. Compared with the aged group, the long-lived group had more naive CD4+ T cells, fewer expanded clones and increased TCR diversity, suggesting age selection. Because donor CMV infection status was unknown, age-related changes in expanded clonotypes were potentially confounded. Estimates of total diversity based on one million sequenced T cells were regarded as lower bounds and as underestimates.

Systemically healthy Caucasian individuals from Russia, 39 in total and aged about 6 to 95 years, were included as donors. About 10 milliliters of peripheral blood were collected from each donor into EDTA-treated Vacutainer tubes. Ficoll-Paque density-gradient centrifugation was used to isolate PBMCs, with at least 6 million obtained per sample. Trizol reagent was used to extract total RNA from PBMCs, with at least 6 micrograms per sample. For every donor, flow cytometry on a PBMC aliquot measured the percentage of naive CD45RAhigh/CD27high T cells. The chain is encoded by TRBV18 joined to TRBJ1-1, and 9 bases in between align with TRBD1. The sequence derives from a man between 18 and 29 years old in good health. The specimen was blood. For the CDR3, the sequence is CASSPRGQGMNTEAFF. DNA sequence: TGTGCCAGCTCACCACGGGGACAGGGAATGAACACTGAAGCTTTCTTT.